This T cell receptor beta chain originates from a study of response to subunit inactivated influenza vaccine. Whole-study findings and limits: The authors suggested that every seasonal influenza vaccination recruits few new T cells.

In its sample, this clonotype was seen a few times. Its antigen remains unidentified. One end of the junction is discordant with germline, which a read error may explain. Germline lookup yields CDR1 MDHEN and CDR2 SYDVKM. The CDR3 loop spans 14 amino acids. TCRdb processed the RT-PCR reads anew with MiXCR; each CDR3 protein has one entry. The data contain about half a million distinct CDR3 sequences, about 25% of them singletons. The rearrangement uses TRBV28 and TRBJ1-5; TRBD1 aligns across 9 bases. This sample comprised CD4+ T cells sorted from PBMCs, obtained more than 4 days after vaccination. The sequence came from a man between 45 and 60 years old who received an inactivated influenza vaccine. CDR3 coding DNA: TGTGCCAGCAGTTCTTACAAAAGGGGACAGGGAAGAAATTTT. Its protein product is CASSSYKRGQGRNF.